The rows below give T cell receptor beta chains drawn from one sample of a study of a mutant IDH1 vaccine in newly diagnosed glioma. Their antigens remain unidentified. Produced via immunoSEQ multiplex PCR; TCRdb's table is partial and in-frame only. Seen here are about 52,000 clones, 76% observed once, and the top ten hold more than 4%. Sequences were derived from PBMCs, sampled from a glioma patient whose treatment included an IDH1 peptide vaccine. These TCRs come from a woman in her forties with glioma. Some clones in this sample may be carry-over from other donors' samples. CDR3s include the opening cysteine and the closing phenylalanine or tryptophan. D genes are given only for firm matches. Size is omitted from some rows. Given values are once, few, many or a class for expanded clones.

j_call v_call d_call clone_size cdr3_aa cdr3_nt
TRBJ1-1 TRBV4-1 - - CASSQGWGSDTEAFF TGCGCCAGCAGCCAAGGCTGGGGCAGCGACACTGAAGCTTTCTTT
TRBJ1-3 TRBV5-1 - - CASSSGGQLGSGNTIYF TGCGCCAGCAGCTCGGGGGGACAACTAGGCTCTGGAAACACCATATATTTT
TRBJ1-2 TRBV9 - once CASSKAGGYTF TGTGCCAGCAGTAAAGCGGGGGGCTACACCTTC
TRBJ2-1 TRBV6-1 - - CASSGGSMVQVF TGTGCCAGCAGTGGGGGATCTATGGTACAGGTCTTC
TRBJ1-5 TRBV5-1 - few CASSPGANSNQPQHF TGCGCCAGCAGCCCAGGGGCTAATAGCAATCAGCCCCAGCATTTT
TRBJ1-4 TRBV10-2 - once CASSESLASEKLFF TGCGCCAGCAGTGAGAGCCTAGCCAGTGAAAAACTGTTTTTT
TRBJ2-3 TRBV29-1 TRBD2 - CSVDGVAGGPDTQYF TGCAGCGTTGATGGCGTAGCGGGGGGGCCAGATACGCAGTATTTT
TRBJ1-1 TRBV7-9 - - CASSPNKAFF TGTGCCAGCAGCCCCAATAAAGCTTTCTTT
TRBJ2-7 TRBV5-1 - few CASRHAGASYEQYF TGCGCCAGCAGACATGCAGGGGCCTCCTACGAGCAGTACTTC
TRBJ2-7 TRBV7-8 - - CASSLQGGYEQYF TGTGCCAGCAGCTTACAGGGTGGCTACGAGCAGTACTTC
TRBJ2-7 TRBV2 - few CASSEIFRGGYEQYF TGTGCCAGCAGTGAAATATTTCGAGGGGGGTACGAGCAGTACTTC
TRBJ1-4 TRBV7-9 TRBD1 - CASGTGRFEKLFF TGTGCCAGCGGGACAGGGAGGTTTGAAAAACTGTTTTTT
TRBJ2-5 TRBV5-1 TRBD1 few CASSLGTGVQETQYF TGCGCCAGCAGCTTGGGGACAGGGGTTCAAGAGACCCAGTACTTC
TRBJ1-6 TRBV7-2 - few CASSPRGSSYNSPLHF TGTGCCAGCAGCCCAAGGGGTTCGTCCTATAATTCACCCCTCCACTTT
TRBJ1-3 TRBV7-2 - few CASSTPSGNTIYF TGTGCCAGCAGCACCCCTTCTGGAAACACCATATATTTT
TRBJ1-5 TRBV18 TRBD1 - CASSQQGGYGNQPQHF TGTGCCAGCTCACAACAGGGGGGATATGGCAATCAGCCCCAGCATTTT
TRBJ1-1 TRBV7-9 - - CASSSMKGGSEAFF TGTGCCAGCAGCTCGATGAAGGGGGGATCTGAAGCTTTCTTT
TRBJ2-7 TRBV7-2 - - CAGESEQYF TGTGCCGGGGAGAGCGAGCAGTACTTC
TRBJ2-5 TRBV18 - - CASSLIPPNPKETQYF TGTGCCAGCTCACTAATCCCCCCAAATCCAAAAGAGACCCAGTACTTC
TRBJ1-1 TRBV7-8 - - CASSLEGATEAFF TGTGCCAGCAGCTTAGAAGGGGCAACTGAAGCTTTCTTT
TRBJ2-7 TRBV6-5 - - CASSYSTEQYF TGTGCCAGCAGTTACTCGACCGAGCAGTACTTC
TRBJ2-3 TRBV15 - - CATSKEPEGLYF TGTGCCACCAGCAAGGAACCCGAGGGACTGTATTTT
TRBJ2-1 TRBV19 TRBD2 - CASSIWLAVGNEQFF TGTGCCAGTAGTATATGGCTAGCGGTGGGTAATGAGCAGTTCTTC
TRBJ2-2 TRBV7-6 - - CASSLVATNTGELFF TGTGCCAGCAGCTTGGTGGCGACGAACACCGGGGAGCTGTTTTTT
TRBJ1-3 TRBV30 TRBD1 once CAWSVQGQGGNTIYF TGTGCCTGGAGTGTACAAGGACAGGGAGGAAACACCATATATTTT
TRBJ1-4 TRBV4-3 - - CASSLQGGMTNEKLFF TGCGCCAGCAGCCTCCAGGGAGGAATGACTAATGAAAAACTGTTTTTT
TRBJ2-5 TRBV7-8 - - CASSLAPHHGTQYF TGTGCCAGCAGCTTAGCACCTCACCATGGAACCCAGTACTTC
TRBJ2-7 TRBV30 TRBD1 once CAWRGQGKGEQYF TGTGCCTGGAGAGGACAGGGAAAGGGCGAGCAGTACTTC
TRBJ1-1 TRBV30 - - CAWMGRNTEAFF TGTGCCTGGATGGGGAGGAACACTGAAGCTTTCTTT
TRBJ1-2 TRBV6-5 - - CASSTLGSDYGYTF TGTGCCAGCAGTACACTCGGGTCAGACTATGGCTACACCTTC
TRBJ1-1 TRBV2 - few CASLRGGLDTEAFF TGTGCCAGCCTGAGAGGCGGCCTGGACACTGAAGCTTTCTTT
TRBJ1-5 TRBV28 - - CASSYGQQYQPQHF TGTGCCAGCAGTTACGGGCAGCAATATCAGCCCCAGCATTTT
TRBJ1-3 TRBV7-9 TRBD1 - CASSFDRAGGNTIYF TGTGCCAGCAGCTTCGACAGGGCTGGTGGAAACACCATATATTTT
TRBJ2-2 TRBV23-1 - - CASRLGKGRTGELFF TGCGCCAGCAGATTGGGGAAGGGGAGGACCGGGGAGCTGTTTTTT
TRBJ1-4 TRBV15 - - CATSSGGAAATNEKLFF TGTGCCACCAGCAGTGGTGGGGCAGCTGCAACTAATGAAAAACTGTTTTTT
TRBJ1-2 TRBV14 - - CASSRRADGYTF TGTGCCAGCAGCCGACGGGCCGATGGCTACACCTTC
TRBJ2-5 TRBV2 - - CASKIDGVRETQYF TGTGCCAGCAAGATTGACGGGGTCCGGGAGACCCAGTACTTC
TRBJ2-7 TRBV12-5 - few CASGLLGASYEQYF TGTGCTAGTGGTTTGTTGGGGGCTTCCTACGAGCAGTACTTC
TRBJ2-7 TRBV7-2 TRBD1 - CASRRTGVLHEQYF TGTGCCAGCAGGCGGACAGGGGTCCTCCACGAGCAGTACTTC
TRBJ1-2 TRBV4-2 - - CASSQEVSGPRGLGYTF TGTGCCAGCAGCCAAGAGGTAAGCGGGCCGCGGGGTCTTGGCTACACCTTC
TRBJ1-5 TRBV19 TRBD1 once CASSGTGGRKWGNQPQHF TGTGCTTCTTCCGGGACAGGGGGACGGAAGTGGGGCAATCAGCCCCAGCATTTT
TRBJ1-1 TRBV6-5 TRBD1 - CASRNRQGSRTEAFF TGTGCCAGCAGGAACCGACAGGGTTCGAGGACTGAAGCTTTCTTT
TRBJ1-1 TRBV12-5 - - CASGPGDLNTEAFF TGTGCTAGTGGTCCAGGGGATTTGAACACTGAAGCTTTCTTT
TRBJ1-3 TRBV5-1 TRBD1 - CASSLAGTGPIIQF TGCGCCAGCAGCTTGGCCGGGACAGGGCCGATTATCCAATTT
TRBJ1-4 TRBV9 - - CASSDQKSTNEKLFF TGTGCCAGCAGCGACCAGAAGTCAACTAATGAAAAACTGTTTTTT
TRBJ1-5 TRBV5-6 - few CASSFRGVNSNQPQHF TGTGCCAGCAGCTTTCGGGGGGTGAACAGCAATCAGCCCCAGCATTTT
TRBJ2-3 TRBV20-1 - - CSASDTDTQYF TGCAGTGCTAGCGATACAGATACGCAGTATTTT
TRBJ1-5 TRBV15 - - CATSRDTQPQHF TGTGCCACCAGCAGAGATACCCAGCCCCAGCATTTT
TRBJ2-7 TRBV7-9 TRBD1 - CASISGQGSHREQYF TGTGCCAGCATCAGCGGACAGGGCTCTCATCGCGAGCAGTACTTC
TRBJ2-3 TRBV9 TRBD2 - CASSETGTSGWDTQYF TGTGCCAGCAGCGAAACCGGGACTAGCGGTTGGGATACGCAGTATTTT
TRBJ2-2 TRBV5-1 - - CASSLDRPNTGELFF TGCGCCAGCAGCTTGGACAGACCGAACACCGGGGAGCTGTTTTTT
TRBJ2-6 TRBV10-3 - - CAISEGGSRATGANVLTF TGTGCCATCAGTGAGGGCGGTTCACGGGCCACTGGGGCCAACGTCCTGACTTTC